This entry lists 25 T cell receptor beta chains sequenced from one sample in a study of tumor and adjacent non-tumor tissue in lung cancer. A modified ARM-PCR protocol with three rounds of nested PCR amplified TCRbeta. TCRdb called the multiplex PCR reads again in MiXCR, with one record for every CDR3 protein. Counted here are tens of thousands of distinct CDR3 sequences, just over 65% occurring once; the ten biggest clones make up about 18%. This sample's RNA came from whole unsorted tissue. Sequencing used lung tumor tissue. These TCRs come from a man aged 55 to 70 with non-small cell lung cancer.

In this sample, this clonotype turned up a few times. An end of the junction does not agree with germline; a read error may underlie this. The V and J genes are TRBV6-2 or TRBV6-3 and TRBJ2-5; D is possibly TRBD1 or TRBD2 (5 bases each). Germline V CDR1 and CDR2: MNHEY, SVGEGT. The CDR3 has 15 residues. CDR3 sequence (DNA): TGTGCCAGCAGGAGCTGGGGGAGTTACGGGGAGACCCGGTACTTC. Its protein is CASRSWGSYGETRYF.

V gene TRBV6-1 combines with J gene TRBJ1-1; a weak D match, TRBD1 (6 bases). This CDR3 spans 16 amino acids. Trimming shortened V by 4 bases and J by 3 bases, and 18 bases separated the two germline ends. Per the germline V gene, CDR1 is MNHNS and CDR2 is SASEGT. The DNA of the CDR3 is TGTGCCAGCAGTGGAACGGGGTCGGGGGCGGACACTGAAGCTTTCTTT. Its protein product is CASSGTGSGADTEAFF.

This clonotype appeared a single time. The conserved phenylalanine or tryptophan is not found at the CDR3 terminus, so this likely reflects a read error. V is TRBV7-8 and J is TRBJ1-4; TRBD1 might be the D (5 bases). The ends were cut back, 4 bases at V and 7 bases at J, with 16 bases in the middle. The CDR3 is 15 residues long. Germline V gene lookup returns CDR1 SGHVS and CDR2 FQNEAQ. The CDR3 is CASSSLRGITEKLFI. CDR3 sequence (DNA): TGTGCCAGCAGCTCCCTCCGGGGGATTACTGAAAAACTGTTTATT.

V and J are TRBV11-1 and TRBJ2-1; TRBD1 is a possible D gene (7 bases). Germline-derived CDR1 and CDR2 are SGHAT and FQDESV (reference sequence). Between the trimmed V and J ends, which lost 11 bases and 9 bases, there was a span of 23 bases. This CDR3 has 14 residues. CDR3 loop: CAGIFIGRQGEQFF. CDR3 bases: TGTGCCGGCATCTTCATCGGGAGACAGGGTGAGCAGTTCTTC.

About this clonotype itself: An end of the junction does not agree with germline; a read error may underlie this. This chain joins TRBV4-1 and TRBJ1-1; D may be TRBD1 (5 bases). The CDR3 sequence is 13 residues long. CDR1 is MGHRA and CDR2 is YSYEKL in the germline V gene. In nucleotides, the CDR3 is TGCGCCAACAGCCAAGTTGGGGGGACTGAAGCTTTCTTC. Its translation: CANSQVGGTEAFF.

Concerning this clonotype itself: Mismatch with germline at one junction end may stem from a read error. The rearrangement uses TRBV11-2 and TRBJ1-1; D is undetermined. The CDR3 runs to 9 residues. Per germline, CDR1 SGHAT and CDR2 FQNNGV. This chain's CDR3 is CANSPPWVF. In DNA, the CDR3 is TGTGCCAACAGCCCTCCATGGGTCTTT.

To note about this clonotype: Sequence at one end of the junction differs from germline and may be a read error. The chain's CDR3 is CVSSSHRGGGPTDTQYF. Here the CDR3 DNA reads TGTGTCAGCAGCTCCCACCGGGGCGGGGGACCCACGGATACGCAGTATTTT. The rearrangement uses TRBV7-8 and TRBJ2-3; TRBD2 matches 7 bases. Germline CDR1 and CDR2: SGHVS and FQNEAQ. CDR3 length equals 17 residues. Full variable domain (rest looked up from reference TRBV7-8 and TRBJ2-3): GAGVSQSPRYKVAKRGQDVALRCDPISGHVSLFWYQQALGQGPEFLTYFQNEAQLDKSGLPSDRFFAERPEGSVSTLKIQRTQQEDSAVYLCVSSSHRGGGPTDTQYFGPGTRLTVL.

As to this clonotype: One base away lies a much larger clone, so this may be a sequencing read error. The missing conserved phenylalanine or tryptophan at the end of this CDR3 makes a read error likely. The chain employs TRBV6-6 and TRBJ2-2, with D maybe TRBD2 (6 bases). This CDR3 spans 13 amino acids. CDR1 and CDR2 (germline): MNHNY, SVGAGI (reference sequence). Trimming stripped 4 bases from V and 7 bases from J, with 10 bases between. CDR3 in amino acids: CASSLLGGGELFL. In nucleotides, the CDR3 is TGTGCCAGCAGTTTGCTCGGGGGCGGGGAGCTGTTTTTA.

As to this clonotype: A much larger clone lies a single base off, so this may be a read error. V and J are TRBV29-1 and TRBJ2-1; possible D gene TRBD1, 5 bases. This CDR3 has 12 residues. The germline V gene has CDR1 SQVTM and CDR2 ANQGSEA. DNA for the CDR3: TGCAGCGTTTCCAGGGTCCACAATGAGCAGTCCTTC. It yields the protein CSVSRVHNEQSF.

Regarding this clonotype: The junction differs from germline at one of its ends, possibly a read error. The chain recombines TRBV6-6 with TRBJ2-1; D is perhaps TRBD1 (6 bases). Germline V gene sequence: CDR1 MNHNY, CDR2 SVGAGI (reference sequence). The CDR3 spans 16 residues. The CDR3 DNA reads as TGTGCCAGCAGTTATCACAGACAGGCTCGTATAGATGACCAGTTCTTC. Translation gives CASSYHRQARIDDQFF.

This clonotype showed up just a few times. This chain joins TRBV11-2 and TRBJ2-2; weak D call: TRBD2 (7 bases). CDR1 is SGHAT, CDR2 FQNNGV, per germline. The V and J ends lost 8 bases and 7 bases respectively, with 17 bases between them. There are 14 residues in the CDR3. CDR3 DNA sequence: TGTGCCAGCGGGGGACTAAGGGGGATCGGGGAGCTGTTTTTT. It codes for CASGGLRGIGELFF.

Comments on this clonotype: The junction differs from germline at one of its ends, possibly a read error. The chain combines TRBV20-1 with TRBJ2-7; 8 nucleotides line up with TRBD1. CDR1 is DFQATT, CDR2 SNEGSKA, per germline (reference sequence). CDR3 length: 14 residues. DNA of the CDR3: TGCGGTGCTAGATCTTCCGGGACAGGCTGCGAGCGGTACTTC. It codes for CGARSSGTGCERYF.

Turning to this clonotype: Without the conserved terminal phenylalanine or tryptophan, this CDR3 likely stems from a read error. The chain combines TRBV11-3 with TRBJ2-1; no definite D call. The CDR3 is made up of 13 amino acids. The V gene's germline CDR1 is SGHNT and CDR2 YENEEA. The CDR3 spells CAISLVMMNEQFL. As DNA, the CDR3 is TGTGCCATCAGCTTAGTAATGATGAATGAGCAGTTCTTA.

The sample holds a few counts of this clonotype. This may come from a read error, since a much larger clone is one base off. This rearrangement joins TRBV12-3 or TRBV12-4 to TRBJ1-2; weak D call: TRBD1 (5 bases). This CDR3 comprises 13 residues. The CDR3 loop reads CASSFSTGDGYIF. CDR3 nucleotides: TGTGCCAGCAGTTTTAGTACAGGAGATGGCTACATCTTC.

In the case of this clonotype: It may be a read error: a sequence one base away is much more abundant. CDR3 coding DNA: TGCGCCAGCAGCTTCCGGACTAGCGGGTTGGACAATGAGCAGTTCTTC. This sequence encodes CASSFRTSGLDNEQFF. The rearrangement joins TRBV4-1 to TRBJ2-1; 11 bases are shared with TRBD2. Germline lookup yields CDR1 MGHRA and CDR2 YSYEKL. The CDR3 consists of 16 residues. J was trimmed by 5 bases and V by 5 bases; bases with no gene match: 8.

About this clonotype itself: This could be a read error, since a much larger clone is one nucleotide away. CDR3 region: CSATLAGNGYTF. The CDR3 DNA reads TGCAGTGCCACGCTAGCAGGGAACGGCTACACCTTC. The V call is TRBV20-1, the J call TRBJ1-2, with TRBD1 as a possible D gene (5 bases). CDR1 and CDR2 (germline): DFQATT, SNEGSKA (reference sequence). There are 12 residues in the CDR3. The V end lost 6 bases, the J end lost 8 bases, and 16 bases lay between the germline ends.

To note about this clonotype: A much larger clone sits a single nucleotide away, making a read error possible. CDR3 nucleotide sequence: TGTGCTAGTGGTTCGACTAGCGGGGAAACGAACACCTGGGAGCTGTTTTTT. Encoded protein: CASGSTSGETNTWELFF. The J gene is TRBJ2-2, the V gene TRBV12-5; 11 bases agree with TRBD2. This CDR3 is built from 17 residues. Germline loops: CDR1 LGHNT, CDR2 FRNRAP.

This clonotype has a count of ten or more. A single base separates this from a much larger clone, so it may be a read error. This chain uses TRBV5-8 with TRBJ2-3, with 7 bases identical to TRBD2. The CDR3 consists of 14 residues. The germline V gene encodes CDR1 SGHTS and CDR2 YDEGEE. Trimming removed 0 bases from V and 4 bases from J; junction bases left unmatched: 2. CDR3 protein: CASSLGRGADTQYF. The CDR3 DNA follows: TGTGCCAGCAGCTTGGGTCGGGGGGCAGATACGCAGTATTTT.

The V gene is TRBV28, the J gene TRBJ2-1; D may be TRBD2 (6 bases). The CDR3 is 16 residues long. Trimming pared 9 bases from V and 4 bases from J, leaving 22 bases between. Germline V gene lookup returns CDR1 MDHEN and CDR2 SYDVKM. CDR3 protein: CASSGGLPLSYNEQFF. CDR3 bases: TGTGCCAGTAGCGGAGGTCTGCCCCTCTCTTACAATGAGCAGTTCTTC.

The chain uses TRBV30 and TRBJ2-7; maybe TRBD2 (6 bases). The CDR3 is 15 amino acids. Trimming stripped 0 bases from V and 4 bases from J, with 16 bases between. CDR1 and CDR2 (germline): GTSNPN, SVGIG (reference sequence). The CDR3, as DNA: TGTGCCTGGAGTGTGTTCTGGAGGGGCTCATACGAGCAGTACTTC. Its protein is CAWSVFWRGSYEQYF. The full variable domain, with the rest looked up from reference TRBV30 and TRBJ2-7, is SQTIHQWPATLVQPVGSPLSLECTVEGTSNPNLYWYRQAAGRGLQLLFYSVGIGQISSEVPQNLSASRPQDRQFILSSKKLLLSDSGFYLCAWSVFWRGSYEQYFGPGTRLTVT.

About this clonotype: A read error may explain this, as a much larger clone is one base away. This chain joins TRBV20-1 and TRBJ2-5; 8 nucleotides align to TRBD1. The tail of the sequence fits TRBJ2-1 better, so the J call may be wrong. The CDR3 covers 14 residues. The germline gives CDR1 DFQATT, CDR2 SNEGSKA (reference sequence). CDR3 amino acids: CSAFPLDREETQFF. CDR3 bases: TGCAGTGCTTTCCCTCTGGACAGGGAGGAGACCCAGTTCTTC.

Regarding this clonotype: Without the conserved terminal phenylalanine or tryptophan, this CDR3 likely stems from a read error. The V gene is TRBV29-1, the J gene TRBJ2-1, with D tentatively TRBD2 (5 bases). CDR1 and CDR2 (germline): SQVTM, ANQGSEA. This CDR3 is built from 11 residues. Trimming shortened V by 7 bases and J by 8 bases, and 12 bases separated the two germline ends. The CDR3 spells CSGWTYDEQFI. The CDR3 DNA follows: TGCAGCGGGTGGACTTACGATGAGCAGTTCATC.

As for this clonotype: Since no conserved phenylalanine or tryptophan closes the CDR3, a read error is the likely cause. Because the CDR3's place on the DNA is in doubt, the DNA is left out and the CDR3 is given as listed by TCRdb. The rearrangement uses TRBV4-1 and TRBJ1-1. Germline V CDR1 and CDR2: MGHRA, YSYEKL. Counting both end residues, the CDR3 totals 13 amino acids. CDR3 region: CASSQAGNTEASV.

A remark on this clonotype: The CDR3 does not close with the conserved phenylalanine or tryptophan, likely indicating a read error. This chain connects TRBV11-3 to TRBJ2-1; D uncertain. The CDR3 covers 16 residues. Germline lookup yields CDR1 SGHNT and CDR2 YENEEA. In DNA form, the CDR3 reads TGTGACAGCAGGCCCGCCCGGAGAAGCTCCTACAATGAGCAGTTCTAC. The encoded protein is CDSRPARRSSYNEQFY.

The J gene is TRBJ2-2, the V gene TRBV11-1; D is undetermined. The CDR3 length is 13 residues. The germline gives CDR1 SGHAT, CDR2 FQDESV (reference sequence). CDR3 protein: CVSSFEMTGELFF. CDR3 nucleotide sequence: TGTGTTAGTAGCTTTGAAATGACCGGGGAGCTGTTTTTT.